This TCR beta chain is from a study of OX40 agonist ivuxolimab in advanced cancers. The wider study: People who had prior anti-PD-1, anti-PD-L1 or anti-CTLA-4 therapy could take part, and about 40% had some.

The assay was immunoSEQ multiplex PCR, and TCRdb's table has in-frame clones only and misses some. The repertoire holds under 70,000 clones, 80% to 95% seen once, with approximately 8% in the top ten. Study outcomes and limitations: Researchers did not determine the expanded peripheral T cells' antigen specificity. Relative to CD4+, CD8+ T cells held more expanded clones on average. Partly responding patients at 0.1-3.0 mg/kg showed some of the smallest clonal expansion.

About this clone: Its antigen is currently unknown.

Trimming took 0 bases from V and 8 from J, leaving 6 bases between them. The V gene's germline CDR1 is SGDLS and CDR2 YYNGEE. The CDR3 covers 13 residues. The clonotype was recovered from an adult with an advanced solid tumor such as melanoma, head and neck, liver or kidney cancer. The sequencing used CD4+ or CD8+ T cells sorted from blood, collected in a trial of the OX40 agonist ivuxolimab. This chain joins TRBV9 and TRBJ1-6, with D perhaps TRBD1 (6 bases). The CDR3 reads CASSVGTDSPLHF. The DNA of the CDR3 is TGTGCCAGCAGCGTAGGGACAGATTCACCCCTCCACTTT.